These 5 T cell receptor beta chains originate from one sample sequenced in a study of T cells in Graves' hyperthyroidism and ophthalmopathy. Amplified TCR beta CDR3 regions derived from RNA transcripts. The HTBI primer set drove a first-round RT-PCR of the TCR CDR3. TCRdb ran MiXCR on the multiplex PCR reads and lists one entry per CDR3 protein. The table shows about 560,000 distinct CDR3 sequences, with 15% to 20% occurring only once. The source material was blood. These receptors all stem from a woman in her late teens or twenties with Graves' hyperthyroidism.

This clonotype was seen a handful of times. The chain carries TRBV7-9 and TRBJ1-5, with no clear D. Trimming pared 5 bases from V and 9 bases from J, leaving 14 bases between. CDR1 and CDR2 (germline): SEHNR, FQNEAQ (reference sequence). This CDR3 contains 13 residues. In nucleotides, the CDR3 is TGTGCCAGCAGCAGTGGGAGTTTTGCGCCCCAGCATTTT. This sequence encodes CASSSGSFAPQHF.

This clonotype was detected ten times or more. The chain combines TRBV28 with TRBJ2-7; no clear D. The CDR3 is 18 amino acids. Germline assignment: CDR1 MDHEN and CDR2 SYDVKM. The V end was cut by 3 bases, the J end by 2 bases, with 23 bases between. The CDR3: CASSLGLPGQANPYEQYF. The CDR3 DNA reads TGTGCCAGCAGTTTGGGCCTTCCTGGTCAGGCAAATCCCTACGAGCAGTACTTC.

The J gene is TRBJ2-1, the V gene TRBV6-2 or TRBV6-3, with D perhaps TRBD2 (5 bases). Per the germline V gene, CDR1 is MNHEY and CDR2 is SVGEGT. Trimming took off 4 bases at V and 0 bases at J, with 13 bases between the two ends. The CDR3 loop spans 16 amino acids. As DNA, the CDR3 is TGTGCCAGCAGTTTGGTGCGGGCCCGCTCCTACAATGAGCAGTTCTTC. Its translation: CASSLVRARSYNEQFF.

CDR3 DNA sequence: TGTGCCAGCAGAATTAGCGGAAATGGCCATGAGCAGTTCTTC. As protein: CASRISGNGHEQFF. The chain has TRBV6-1 and TRBJ2-1, with TRBD2 as a possible D gene (6 bases). This CDR3 contains 14 residues. Trimming left V 6 bases short and J 8 bases short, with 17 bases between. CDR1 and CDR2 (germline): MNHNS, SASEGT.

There are many counts of this clonotype. The rearrangement uses TRBV7-2 and TRBJ2-1, with 11 bases fitting TRBD1. Trimming took 1 base from V and 3 from J; bases not matched to a gene: 5. CDR3 length: 17 residues. In germline, CDR1 is SGHTA, CDR2 FQGNSA. Here the CDR3 DNA reads TGTGCCAGCAGCTTAGTGGGTGGGACAGGGGGCTACAATGAGCAGTTCTTC. Amino acids: CASSLVGGTGGYNEQFF.